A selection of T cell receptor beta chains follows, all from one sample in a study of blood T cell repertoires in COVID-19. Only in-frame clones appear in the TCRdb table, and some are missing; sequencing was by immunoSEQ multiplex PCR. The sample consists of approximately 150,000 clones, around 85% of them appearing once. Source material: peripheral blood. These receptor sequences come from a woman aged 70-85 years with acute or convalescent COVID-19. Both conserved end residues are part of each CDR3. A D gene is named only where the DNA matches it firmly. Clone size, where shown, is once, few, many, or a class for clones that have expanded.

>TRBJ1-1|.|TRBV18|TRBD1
TGTGCCAGCTCACTAGGACAGGGGAACACTGAAGCTTTCTTT
CASSLGQGNTEAFF
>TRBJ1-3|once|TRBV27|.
TGTGCCAGCAGTCCCTCCCGGACAGCCTCTGGAAACACCATATATTTT
CASSPSRTASGNTIYF
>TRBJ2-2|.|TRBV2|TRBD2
TGTGCCAGCAAGGGACTAGCCTCCTCGAACACCGGGGAGCTGTTTTTT
CASKGLASSNTGELFF
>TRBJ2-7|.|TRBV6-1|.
TGTGCCAGCAGTGAAGCGCAGACTGTCGCGGCCTACGAGCAGTACTTC
CASSEAQTVAAYEQYF
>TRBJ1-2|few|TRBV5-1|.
TGCGCCAGCAGCTTGATTGGTCAGGGCGGCGACACCTTC
CASSLIGQGGDTF
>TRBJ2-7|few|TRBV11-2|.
TGTGCCAGCAGCTTACCGACAGGTAACTACGAGCAGTACTTC
CASSLPTGNYEQYF
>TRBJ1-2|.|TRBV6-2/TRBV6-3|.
TGTGCCAGCAGTTACTCGAGCGGGGTACAAACCTTC
CASSYSSGVQTF
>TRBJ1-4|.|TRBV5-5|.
TGTGCCAGCAGCTTCCGGGAAAAGATTAATGAAAAACTGTTTTTT
CASSFREKINEKLFF
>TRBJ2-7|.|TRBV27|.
TGTGCCAGCAGCTTTCGTTCTGTTAGGCCGGGACTGCCGTCCTACGAGCAGTACTTC
CASSFRSVRPGLPSYEQYF
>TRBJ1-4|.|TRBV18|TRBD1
TGTGCCAGCTCGCGACAGGGAGTAACTAATGAAAAACTGTTTTTT
CASSRQGVTNEKLFF
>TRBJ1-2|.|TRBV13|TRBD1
TGTGCCAGCAGCTTAACAGGGGCTAACTATGGCTACACCTTC
CASSLTGANYGYTF
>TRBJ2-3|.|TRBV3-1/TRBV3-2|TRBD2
TGTGCCAGCAGCCGACTAGCGGACACAGATACGCAGTATTTT
CASSRLADTDTQYF
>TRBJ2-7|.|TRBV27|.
TGTGCCAGCAGAGGAGCTACTTTGGGCCCCGGGGGGCAGTACTTC
CASRGATLGPGGQYF
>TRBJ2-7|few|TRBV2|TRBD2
TGTGCCAGCAGTCCTAGCGGGATCTCCTACGAGCAGTACTTC
CASSPSGISYEQYF
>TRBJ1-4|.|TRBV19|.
TGTGCCAGTAGTACCGAGAGGTTAGGAACTAATGAAAAACTGTTTTTT
CASSTERLGTNEKLFF